This T cell receptor (beta chain) was sequenced in a study of blood T cell repertoires in COVID-19. Original data processing: Estimation of nucleated cell counts relied on the amplification of reference gene primers. Sequencing was performed with immunoSEQ multiplex PCR; in TCRdb, only in-frame clones are kept and a portion is missing. V and J calls and clone size come straight from that table; D and trimming were deduced from the DNA. The sample lists approximately 350,000 clones, roughly four fifths occurring once. Germline V gene data show CDR1 as SGHRS and CDR2 as YFSETQ. The ends were cut back, 4 bases at V and 1 base at J, with 13 bases in the middle. The CDR3 is made up of 15 amino acids.

This receptor was obtained from a woman aged 50 to 60 who had recovered from COVID-19. Input material: PBMCs or T cells enriched from blood (not recorded which). This chain joins TRBV5-1 and TRBJ2-3, with D maybe TRBD1 (6 bases). The CDR3 DNA follows: TGCGCCAGCAGCGCAGGGGTGGTAGGCACAGATACGCAGTATTTT. Its protein is CASSAGVVGTDTQYF. The full variable domain, rest sourced from reference TRBV5-1 and TRBJ2-3, is KAGVTQTPRYLIKTRGQQVTLSCSPISGHRSVSWYQQTPGQGLQFLFEYFSETQRNKGNFPGRFSGRQFSNSRSEMNVSTLELGDSALYLCASSAGVVGTDTQYFGPGTRLTVL.